This entry lists 30 T cell receptor beta chains sequenced from one sample in a study of cytomegalovirus exposure and HLA in healthy donors. With 60 Vbeta and 13 Jbeta primers, the PCR was carried out. Libraries were prepared by immunoSEQ multiplex PCR; TCRdb keeps only in-frame clonotypes and omits some of them. Of 60,000 to 65,000 clones listed, around 87% are singletons. Sequenced input: PBMCs. These receptors were obtained from a man between 18 and 35 years old in good health and CMV-seronegative.

The chain uses TRBV29-1 and TRBJ2-7; 14 nucleotides agree with TRBD2. V was pared by 5 bases and J by 5 bases, with 8 bases of the junction left unmatched. CDR3 length: 15 residues. Germline V lookup: CDR1 SQVTM, CDR2 ANQGSEA. In DNA, the CDR3 is TGCAGCGTTCGTGGACTAGCGGGGGGTGGTGACGAGCAGTACTTC. Its protein is CSVRGLAGGGDEQYF.

The sample holds one count of this clone. The gene calls are TRBV5-1 and TRBJ2-3; 8 nucleotides line up with TRBD1. Germline trimming cut 4 bases from V and 0 bases from J; bases unmatched to any gene: 10. The germline V gene encodes CDR1 SGHRS and CDR2 YFSETQ. The CDR3 loop spans 17 amino acids. In DNA form, the CDR3 reads TGCGCCAGCAGCCCAGGGACAGGAGGGGCCAGCACAGATACGCAGTATTTT. Translation gives CASSPGTGGASTDTQYF.

The chain recombines TRBV6-5 with TRBJ2-3; possible D gene TRBD1, 5 bases. V lost 6 bases to trimming and J lost 0 bases, with 13 bases between them. Germline values: CDR1 MNHEY, CDR2 SVGAGI. The CDR3 consists of 15 residues. The CDR3 sequence is CASSPRQSSTDTQYF. CDR3 DNA: TGTGCCAGCAGCCCCAGACAGAGTAGCACAGATACGCAGTATTTT.

The gene calls are TRBV28 and TRBJ1-1, with 7 bases aligning to TRBD1. The junction had 14 bases not matched to a gene; V was cut back by 6 bases and J by 4 bases. Germline V gene lookup returns CDR1 MDHEN and CDR2 SYDVKM. The CDR3 is 16 amino acids. DNA for the CDR3: TGTGCCAGCAGGCTGAACAGGGGCCTCTCAAGCACTGAAGCTTTCTTT. As protein: CASRLNRGLSSTEAFF.

V and J are TRBV13 and TRBJ2-1; 11 positions match TRBD2. There are 16 residues in the CDR3. CDR1 is PRHDT and CDR2 is FYEKMQ in the germline V gene (reference sequence). J was trimmed by 8 bases and V by 4 bases; bases with no gene match: 10. CDR3 sequence: CASSSTRLAGLDEQFF. The CDR3 DNA reads as TGTGCCAGCAGCTCTACCAGACTAGCGGGGTTGGATGAGCAGTTCTTC.

This sequence joins TRBV6-4 and TRBJ1-1; a possible D gene is TRBD1 (5 bases). Per the germline V gene, CDR1 is MRHNA and CDR2 is SNTAGT. CDR3 length equals 14 residues. The ends were cut back, 8 bases at V and 3 bases at J, with 16 bases in the middle. The CDR3 DNA is TGTGCCAGCCCTCACGAGTGGGGGGACACTGAAGCTTTCTTT. Protein: CASPHEWGDTEAFF.

The chain employs TRBV28 and TRBJ1-2, with D unresolved. The CDR3 totals 14 residues. V lost 3 bases, J lost 5 bases, and 13 bases lay in between. CDR1 MDHEN and CDR2 SYDVKM come from the germline V gene. This CDR3 reads CASSFDGVRYGYTF. As DNA, the CDR3 is TGTGCCAGCAGTTTCGACGGGGTCCGTTATGGCTACACCTTC.

This clone was counted a few times. This chain uses TRBV10-2 with TRBJ2-3; perhaps TRBD2 as D (6 bases). The CDR3 runs 14 residues. The germline V gene has CDR1 WSHSY and CDR2 SAAADI. Trimming cost V 8 bases and J 0 bases, with 12 bases left between them. The CDR3 nucleotides are TGCGCCAGCGCTAAGGGGACTAGCACAGATACGCAGTATTTT. This encodes CASAKGTSTDTQYF.

The chain uses TRBV30 and TRBJ2-1; possible D gene TRBD2, 5 bases. V lost 8 bases and J 4 bases, leaving 12 bases between the germline ends. CDR1 and CDR2 (germline): GTSNPN, SVGIG (reference sequence). The CDR3 is 12 residues long. In DNA form, the CDR3 reads TGTGCCCTCCGGACTTTTTACAATGAGCAGTTCTTC. Translating it yields CALRTFYNEQFF.

The chain uses TRBV2 and TRBJ2-7; weak D call: TRBD1 (6 bases). V lost 6 bases, J lost 7 bases, and 19 bases lay in between. CDR3 length equals 14 residues. Germline lookup yields CDR1 SNHLY and CDR2 FYNNEI. DNA of the CDR3: TGTGCCAGCAGCCCTATAACCCTCCAGGGGGAGCAGTACTTC. Protein product: CASSPITLQGEQYF.

V gene TRBV30 combines with J gene TRBJ1-2, with D possibly TRBD1 on 5 matching bases. The CDR3 consists of 13 residues. V was pared by 4 bases and J by 0 bases, with 9 bases between. The germline V gene encodes CDR1 GTSNPN and CDR2 SVGIG (reference sequence). DNA of the CDR3: TGTGCCTGGAAAACAGGTTCTAACTATGGCTACACCTTC. It specifies CAWKTGSNYGYTF. Based on the CDR3 plus reference TRBV30 and TRBJ1-2, the full variable domain is SQTIHQWPATLVQPVGSPLSLECTVEGTSNPNLYWYRQAAGRGLQLLFYSVGIGQISSEVPQNLSASRPQDRQFILSSKKLLLSDSGFYLCAWKTGSNYGYTFGSGTRLTVV.

This clone was found once. Written as DNA, the CDR3 is TGTGCCAGCCGACCGACAGGGAACACTGAAGCTTTCTTT. Its translation: CASRPTGNTEAFF. The chain combines TRBV6-1 with TRBJ1-1; a weak D match, TRBD1 (6 bases). This CDR3 is 13 amino acids long. Germline CDR1 and CDR2: MNHNS and SASEGT. The ends were cut back, 8 bases at V and 1 base at J, with 11 bases in the middle.

This clone was observed once. V usage is TRBV10-3 and J usage is TRBJ1-5; 9 bases align to TRBD1. The CDR3 has 13 residues. The V gene's germline CDR1 is ENHRY and CDR2 SYGVKD. Losses at the gene ends were 10 bases for V and 2 bases for J; bases not matched to a gene: 3. The CDR3 DNA follows: TGTGCCACCAGACAGGGGGGCAATCAGCCCCAGCATTTT. Translated, it gives CATRQGGNQPQHF.

The chain links TRBV10-1 to TRBJ1-5, with D possibly TRBD1 on 6 matching bases. Germline V gene sequence: CDR1 WNHNN, CDR2 SYGVQD (reference sequence). The V and J ends lost 4 bases and 5 bases respectively, with 9 bases between them. CDR3 length: 13 amino acids. CDR3 in amino acids: CASSGNRDQPQHF. The CDR3 DNA sequence: TGCGCCAGCAGTGGAAACAGGGATCAGCCCCAGCATTTT.

The chain links TRBV20-1 to TRBJ2-7; 7 bases match TRBD1. CDR3 size: 11 residues. Germline CDR1 DFQATT, CDR2 SNEGSKA (reference sequence). V was pared by 7 bases and J by 4 bases, with 4 bases of the junction left unmatched. The CDR3 DNA is TGCAGTGTGGGGACAGTTTACGAGCAGTACTTC. This translates into CSVGTVYEQYF.

CDR3 loop: CASSSYRSIYEQYF. CDR3 bases: TGTGCCAGCAGCTCCTACAGGAGTATCTACGAGCAGTACTTC. The gene calls are TRBV11-3 and TRBJ2-7; D perhaps matches TRBD1 (5 bases). V lost 4 bases to trimming and J lost 3 bases, with 13 bases between them. This CDR3 has 14 amino acids. Germline V gives CDR1 SGHNT, CDR2 YENEEA.

The V and J genes are TRBV6-1 and TRBJ1-1; no clear D gene. Trimming removed 3 bases from V and 4 bases from J, with 9 bases in between. CDR3 length equals 13 residues. The germline V gene has CDR1 MNHNS and CDR2 SASEGT. The CDR3 reads CASSEAWPTEAFF. CDR3 DNA sequence: TGTGCCAGCAGTGAGGCCTGGCCCACTGAAGCTTTCTTT.

The rearrangement joins TRBV25-1 to TRBJ2-3; the D gene is possibly TRBD2 (6 bases). The CDR3 covers 15 residues. The germline V and J ends were trimmed by 3 bases and 2 bases, with 12 bases remaining between them. The germline V gene encodes CDR1 MGHDK and CDR2 SYGVNS. The CDR3 coding sequence is TGTGCCAGCAGTGAGGGGGGAGGTAACACAGATACGCAGTATTTT. As protein: CASSEGGGNTDTQYF. Complete variable domain (other parts from reference TRBV25-1 and TRBJ2-3): EADIYQTPRYLVIGTGKKITLECSQTMGHDKMYWYQQDPGMELHLIHYSYGVNSTEKGDLSSESTVSRIRTEHFPLTLESARPSHTSQYLCASSEGGGNTDTQYFGPGTRLTVL.

The chain carries TRBV30 and TRBJ1-1; D unclear. The V end lost 4 bases, the J end lost 4 bases, and 19 bases lay between the germline ends. This CDR3 spans 15 amino acids. Germline assignment: CDR1 GTSNPN and CDR2 SVGIG (reference sequence). In nucleotides, the CDR3 is TGTGCCTGGAACGGGGTACAGACCACATCCACTGAAGCTTTCTTT. This codes for CAWNGVQTTSTEAFF.

The V call is TRBV6-5, the J call TRBJ1-2, with D uncertain. Germline V CDR1 and CDR2: MNHEY, SVGAGI. The CDR3 loop spans 14 amino acids. Trimming took 0 bases from V and 8 from J, leaving 13 bases between them. For the CDR3, the DNA is TGTGCCAGCAGTTACTCGAGAGCGGGTGAGGGCTACACCTTC. It codes for CASSYSRAGEGYTF.

The chain combines TRBV4-1 with TRBJ2-5; weak D call: TRBD2 (5 bases). This CDR3 is built from 16 residues. V lost 1 base and J lost 5, with 17 bases in between. CDR1 is MGHRA and CDR2 is YSYEKL in the germline V gene. CDR3 residues: CASSQVGISVGETQYF. CDR3 nucleotides: TGCGCCAGCAGCCAAGTCGGGATATCGGTAGGGGAGACCCAGTACTTC.

The chain recombines TRBV7-9 with TRBJ2-5, with no clear D. There are 13 residues in the CDR3. Trimming left V 3 bases short and J 1 base short, with 6 bases between. In germline, CDR1 is SEHNR, CDR2 FQNEAQ (reference sequence). For the CDR3, the DNA is TGTGCCAGCAGCTTGAACAGCCAAGAGACCCAGTACTTC. Translating gives CASSLNSQETQYF.

V and J are TRBV19 and TRBJ2-7, with TRBD2 matching 8 bases. Germline assignment: CDR1 LNHDA and CDR2 SQIVND (reference sequence). Trimming cost V 6 bases and J 7 bases; bases outside gene matches: 11. There are 14 residues in the CDR3. CDR3 in amino acids: CASRSPKRGNEQYF. The CDR3, as DNA: TGTGCCAGTAGGAGTCCGAAGCGGGGGAATGAGCAGTACTTC.

This chain joins TRBV6-5 and TRBJ1-5; TRBD1 aligns across 9 bases. Germline values: CDR1 MNHEY, CDR2 SVGAGI. The CDR3 length is 14 residues. V shed 4 bases, J shed 5 bases, and the junction held 3 bases outside the gene matches. The CDR3 loop reads CASSSGQGYQPQHF. Here the CDR3 DNA reads TGTGCCAGCAGTTCGGGACAGGGCTATCAGCCCCAGCATTTT.

The J gene is TRBJ2-7, the V gene TRBV5-1, with D unresolved. Germline CDR1 reads SGHRS; CDR2 reads YFSETQ. The CDR3 has 14 amino acids. The germline V and J ends were trimmed by 2 bases and 0 bases, with 9 bases remaining between them. CDR3 loop: CASSFVSNSYEQYF. The CDR3 region has the DNA TGCGCCAGCAGCTTCGTTAGTAACTCCTACGAGCAGTACTTC.

This sequence joins TRBV7-6 and TRBJ1-5, with D unclear. The CDR3 contains 15 residues. V lost 1 base and J lost 4, with 11 bases in between. Germline V gene data show CDR1 as SGHVS and CDR2 as FNYEAQ. In nucleotides, the CDR3 is TGTGCCAGCAGCTTAGGGCCGTCGCAGAATCAGCCCCAGCATTTT. Translation gives CASSLGPSQNQPQHF.

For this clone: The germline gene is not matched at one end of the junction; a read error may be the cause. This sequence joins TRBV2 and TRBJ1-2; D gene ambiguous. The CDR3 is made up of 10 amino acids. Germline V gene sequence: CDR1 SNHLY, CDR2 FYNNEI. CDR3 sequence: CASSRLDELF. The CDR3 DNA reads as TGTGCCAGCAGTCGTCTTGATGAGCTCTTC.

This clone has just a few counts. V is TRBV6-1 and J is TRBJ2-7; 8 bases line up with TRBD1. Trimming cost V 7 bases and J 2 bases; bases outside gene matches: 4. CDR3 length: 13 amino acids. In germline, CDR1 is MNHNS, CDR2 SASEGT. The CDR3 is CASIQGAPYEQYF. The CDR3 bases are TGTGCCAGCATTCAGGGGGCCCCCTACGAGCAGTACTTC.

The J gene is TRBJ1-1, the V gene TRBV4-2; TRBD1 is a possible D gene (5 bases). Germline CDR1 and CDR2: LGHNA and YNFKEQ. This CDR3 has 15 amino acids. V lost 0 bases, J lost 4 bases, and 12 bases lay in between. CDR3 nucleotide sequence: TGTGCCAGCAGCCAAGATCGAGACAGCAGCACTGAAGCTTTCTTT. Residues: CASSQDRDSSTEAFF.

The chain is built from TRBV10-3 and TRBJ2-7, with D possibly TRBD1 on 5 matching bases. V lost 10 bases, J lost 0 bases, and 13 bases lay in between. The CDR3 is 13 residues long. The germline V gene has CDR1 ENHRY and CDR2 SYGVKD. CDR3: CATEDSSSYEQYF. CDR3 coding DNA: TGTGCCACCGAAGACAGTAGCTCCTACGAGCAGTACTTC.